The 20 T cell receptor beta chains given below trace back to one sample, sequenced in a study of shared clonotypes between healthy human individuals. Method: immunoSEQ multiplex PCR; TCRdb's copy keeps in-frame clones and lacks some. Of nearly 1 million clones listed, over 60% are singletons. Source material: memory CD4+ T cells sorted from blood. Specified subset: CD45RA-negative fraction. The source of these receptors is a man aged 18 to 29 in good health.

The rearrangement joins TRBV5-1 to TRBJ2-2, with D perhaps assigned TRBD1 or TRBD2 (5 bases each). Germline loops: CDR1 SGHRS, CDR2 YFSETQ. Trimming stripped 0 bases from V and 6 bases from J, with 15 bases between. The CDR3 has 16 residues. The CDR3 DNA is TGCGCCAGCAGCTTGGCCCCCCTTGGGGACGCCGGGGAGCTGTTTTTT. This encodes CASSLAPLGDAGELFF.

About this clone itself: The identical CDR3 is also encoded by other nucleotide sequences in the sample. The chain is built from TRBV18 and TRBJ2-1, with D perhaps matching TRBD2 (5 bases). Trimming removed 6 bases from V and 7 bases from J, with 7 bases in between. This CDR3 is 11 amino acids long. Per the germline V gene, CDR1 is KGHSH and CDR2 is LQKENI. In nucleotides, the CDR3 is TGTGCCAGCTCGCCGGGGAATGAGCAGTTCTTC. It translates to CASSPGNEQFF. Complete variable domain (other parts from reference TRBV18 and TRBJ2-1): NAGVMQNPRHLVRRRGQEARLRCSPMKGHSHVYWYRQLPEEGLKFMVYLQKENIIDESGMPKERFSAEFPKEGPSILRIQQVVRGDSAAYFCASSPGNEQFFGPGTRLTVL.

This chain connects TRBV7-2 to TRBJ2-7; D unresolved. Looked up from germline, CDR1 is SGHTA and CDR2 is FQGNSA. Trimming took off 5 bases at V and 2 bases at J, with 10 bases between the two ends. There are 13 residues in the CDR3. CDR3: CASSPREAYEQYF. The CDR3 nucleotides are TGTGCCAGCAGCCCCCGTGAAGCCTACGAGCAGTACTTC.

The CDR3, as DNA: TGTGCCAGCAGTGATAGTCCCGGGACAGGAACCTATGGCTACACCTTC. Protein: CASSDSPGTGTYGYTF. The rearrangement uses TRBV25-1 and TRBJ1-2, with 8 bases identical to TRBD1. Germline V gives CDR1 MGHDK, CDR2 SYGVNS. With V trimmed by 3 bases and J by 4 bases, 10 bases remained unmatched. The CDR3 extends over 16 amino acids.

This clone showed up just a few times. The V and J genes are TRBV2 and TRBJ2-7, with 11 bases identical to TRBD1. V shed 7 bases, J shed 2 bases, and the junction held 4 bases outside the gene matches. The CDR3 loop spans 14 amino acids. In germline, CDR1 is SNHLY, CDR2 FYNNEI. The CDR3 nucleotides read TGTGCCAGCACCTTGGACAGGGGGCCCTACGAGCAGTACTTC. Amino acids: CASTLDRGPYEQYF.

The chain has TRBV6-5 and TRBJ1-6; D is undetermined. CDR1 and CDR2 from the germline V gene are MNHEY and SVGAGI. V gave up 8 bases and J gave up 7 bases, with 9 bases separating them. This CDR3 has 12 amino acids. CDR3 DNA: TGTGCCAGCGGTGTAAACAATTCACCCCTCCACTTT. It encodes CASGVNNSPLHF.

V and J are TRBV6-1 and TRBJ2-1; tentative D call: TRBD2 (6 bases). The length of the CDR3 is 14 residues. Germline CDR1 MNHNS, CDR2 SASEGT. V lost 1 base, J lost 7 bases, and 11 bases lay in between. For the CDR3, the DNA is TGTGCCAGCAGTGAAGGACTAGACAGAAATGAGCAGTTCTTC. This sequence encodes CASSEGLDRNEQFF.

For the CDR3, the DNA is TGTGCCAGCAGCTTTGGGACTAGATTCGGTGAGCAGTTCTTC. This translates into CASSFGTRFGEQFF. The chain is built from TRBV7-3 and TRBJ2-1, with 8 bases matching TRBD2. The CDR3 loop spans 14 amino acids. The ends lost 3 bases at V and 9 bases at J; junction bases unmatched: 7. Germline-derived CDR1 and CDR2 are SGHTA and FQGTGA.

The V gene is TRBV27, the J gene TRBJ1-2; 9 positions agree with TRBD1. V gave up 0 bases and J gave up 8 bases; unmatched junction bases: 7. The CDR3 runs 15 residues. The germline V gene encodes CDR1 MNHEY and CDR2 SMNVEV (reference sequence). The DNA of the CDR3 is TGTGCCAGCAGTTTATCGAGGGACAGGGTTTCGGGCTACACCTTC. Protein product: CASSLSRDRVSGYTF.

This chain uses TRBV5-1 with TRBJ1-1; 9 nucleotides match TRBD1. Germline CDR1 SGHRS, CDR2 YFSETQ. The CDR3 runs 17 residues. The trim removed 3 bases at V and 7 bases at J, leaving 16 bases unmatched. The CDR3 coding sequence is TGCGCCAGCAGCTCAACCGGGACAGGGAACCCTTTCGGTGAAGCTTTCTTT. Translating gives CASSSTGTGNPFGEAFF.

The chain is built from TRBV6-6 and TRBJ1-2; D possibly corresponds to TRBD1 (5 bases). CDR3 length equals 13 residues. The germline V gene has CDR1 MNHNY and CDR2 SVGAGI (reference sequence). The germline V and J ends were trimmed by 4 bases and 6 bases, with 12 bases remaining between them. Written as DNA, the CDR3 is TGTGCCAGCAGTTTCGACAGCGGGAATGGCTACACCTTC. It codes for CASSFDSGNGYTF.

The chain has TRBV28 and TRBJ2-5; 12 bases map to TRBD1. The germline V gene has CDR1 MDHEN and CDR2 SYDVKM. The V gene end was trimmed by 5 bases and the J gene end by 5 bases; junction bases not matched to a gene: 9. The CDR3 is 16 residues long. CDR3 in amino acids: CASSGRDRGLRETQYF. The CDR3 nucleotides read TGTGCCAGCAGTGGCCGGGACAGGGGGCTCCGGGAGACCCAGTACTTC.

This chain uses TRBV7-8 with TRBJ2-1, with D possibly TRBD1 on 6 matching bases. The CDR3 consists of 13 residues. Germline CDR1 and CDR2: SGHVS and FQNEAQ. The V gene lost 5 bases and the J gene lost 10 bases, with 15 bases spanning the gap. The CDR3 sequence is CASSRDTTREQFF. The CDR3, as DNA: TGTGCCAGCAGCCGGGACACTACAAGGGAGCAGTTCTTC.

This chain joins TRBV6-4 and TRBJ2-1, with 7 bases matching TRBD1. CDR1 and CDR2 from the germline V gene are MRHNA and SNTAGT. The CDR3 sequence is 19 residues long. Trimming removed 0 bases from V and 5 bases from J; junction bases left unmatched: 16. The CDR3 coding sequence is TGTGCCAGCAGTGACTCGATTCTTCGTTGGGACAGCACCGACAATGAGCAGTTCTTC. Its protein is CASSDSILRWDSTDNEQFF.

V and J are TRBV14 and TRBJ1-2; D uncertain. Trimming cost V 0 bases and J 2 bases, with 4 bases left between them. The germline gives CDR1 SGHDN, CDR2 FVKESK. The CDR3 extends over 13 amino acids. The CDR3 bases are TGTGCCAGCAGCCAAGAGGAGAACTATGGCTACACCTTC. Translating gives CASSQEENYGYTF. The entire variable domain, with the rest obtained from reference TRBV14 and TRBJ1-2, is as follows: EAGVTQFPSHSVIEKGQTVTLRCDPISGHDNLYWYRRVMGKEIKFLLHFVKESKQDESGMPNNRFLAERTGGTYSTLKVQPAELEDSGVYFCASSQEENYGYTFGSGTRLTVV.

The chain couples TRBV6-5 to TRBJ2-7; D is uncertain. The CDR3 contains 15 residues. Trimming removed 8 bases from V and 4 bases from J, with 21 bases in between. The V gene's germline CDR1 is MNHEY and CDR2 SVGAGI. Here the CDR3 DNA reads TGTGCCAGCCGCAACTTAGGATCTGACTCTTACGAGCAGTACTTC. Translated: CASRNLGSDSYEQYF.

The gene calls are TRBV6-5 and TRBJ1-2; 7 nucleotides agree with TRBD1. V gave up 2 bases and J gave up 4 bases; unmatched junction bases: 4. CDR3 length: 14 amino acids. The germline CDR1 and CDR2 sequences are MNHEY and SVGAGI. CDR3 region: CASSYRDRVYGYTF. The CDR3 nucleotides are TGTGCCAGCAGTTACAGAGACAGGGTCTATGGCTACACCTTC.

J is TRBJ2-3 and V is TRBV7-2; the D gene is possibly TRBD2 (6 bases). V shed 5 bases and J shed 4 bases, with 13 bases lying between them. Germline CDR1 is SGHTA and CDR2 is FQGNSA. This CDR3 comprises 14 residues. The CDR3 loop is CASSQATSPDTQYF. CDR3 sequence (DNA): TGTGCCAGCAGCCAGGCAACTAGCCCAGATACGCAGTATTTT.

The gene calls are TRBV7-8 and TRBJ2-7; 9 bases match TRBD2. The CDR3 spans 15 residues. Per germline, CDR1 SGHVS and CDR2 FQNEAQ. V dropped 5 bases and J dropped 2; count of bases not matched to a gene: 7. CDR3 coding DNA: TGTGCCAGCAGCCTAAGCGGGAGGCTTACCTACGAGCAGTACTTC. Its protein product is CASSLSGRLTYEQYF.

The chain has TRBV9 and TRBJ2-5; 11 positions agree with TRBD2. The J segment lost 5 bases and the V segment lost 4 bases, leaving 13 bases of the junction unmatched. The CDR3 is 17 residues long. Germline V gene data show CDR1 as SGDLS and CDR2 as YYNGEE. The CDR3 nucleotides are TGTGCCAGCAGCCCAGGAGGTAGCGGGGGGGCCTGGGAGACCCAGTACTTC. Protein: CASSPGGSGGAWETQYF.